One and the same sample provided the 21 T cell receptor beta chains below, sequenced in a study of PD-1 blockade in mismatch repair-deficient tumors. Generated by immunoSEQ multiplex PCR, the TCRdb table keeps only in-frame clones and is missing some. The table records over 100,000 clones, about 80% of them present only once. Here the sequenced sample was peripheral blood, taken around 60 weeks after starting pembrolizumab. The source of these receptors is an adult with mismatch repair-deficient cancer.

The J gene is TRBJ2-1, the V gene TRBV19, with 8 bases that match TRBD2. With 3 bases clipped from V and 4 bases from J, the junction kept 5 bases outside the gene matches. Germline V gives CDR1 LNHDA, CDR2 SQIVND (reference sequence). CDR3 size: 15 residues. The CDR3, as DNA: TGTGCCAGTAGTATTTATAGCGGGAATTACAATGAGCAGTTCTTC. Its protein is CASSIYSGNYNEQFF.

This CDR3 reads CASNTAGQGLGAFF. CDR3 nucleotide sequence: TGTGCCAGCAATACCGCGGGACAGGGCTTGGGAGCTTTCTTT. The chain recombines TRBV6-6 with TRBJ1-1; 9 nucleotides match TRBD1. Trimming took 7 bases from V and 10 from J; bases not matched to a gene: 13. This CDR3 has 14 amino acids. CDR1 and CDR2 from the germline V gene are MNHNY and SVGAGI (reference sequence).

J is TRBJ1-5 and V is TRBV19, with 7 nucleotides matching TRBD1. J gave up 5 bases and V 8 bases, and 6 bases lay outside the gene matches. The germline V gene encodes CDR1 LNHDA and CDR2 SQIVND (reference sequence). The CDR3 spans 13 residues. The CDR3 nucleotides are TGTGCCAGTGCGACAGGGAGGCATCAGCCCCAGCATTTT. Its protein is CASATGRHQPQHF.

This chain links TRBV12-5 with TRBJ2-2; D possibly matches TRBD1 or TRBD2 (6 bases each). This CDR3 comprises 13 residues. The V end lost 8 bases, the J end lost 3 bases, and 10 bases lay between the germline ends. Germline values: CDR1 LGHNT, CDR2 FRNRAP. Here the CDR3 DNA reads TGTGCTAGTTGGGGGGCCGACACCGGGGAGCTGTTTTTT. This translates into CASWGADTGELFF.

The J gene is TRBJ2-3, the V gene TRBV25-1; TRBD2 matches 13 bases. The CDR3 is 16 residues long. CDR1 and CDR2 from the germline V gene are MGHDK and SYGVNS. Trimming at V came to 1 base and at J to 5 bases, leaving 3 bases not matched to a gene. The CDR3 sequence is CASSEWTSGSRDTQYF. DNA for the CDR3: TGTGCCAGCAGTGAATGGACTAGCGGGAGCCGAGATACGCAGTATTTT.

J is TRBJ2-7 and V is TRBV7-3; D uncertain. The CDR3 contains 16 residues. V was clipped by 5 bases and J by 2 bases, with 19 bases between them. Germline V gives CDR1 SGHTA, CDR2 FQGTGA. In DNA, the CDR3 is TGTGCCAGCAGCACCATTGGGCACAGCCTGACCTACGAGCAGTACTTC. The encoded protein is CASSTIGHSLTYEQYF.

The chain employs TRBV5-1 and TRBJ1-1; D gene uncertain. V lost 4 bases, J lost 1 base, and 11 bases lay in between. CDR3 size: 14 residues. Germline V lookup: CDR1 SGHRS, CDR2 YFSETQ. CDR3 DNA: TGCGCCAGCAGCCACGATTATCGGAACACTGAAGCTTTCTTT. It yields the protein CASSHDYRNTEAFF.

V usage is TRBV19 and J usage is TRBJ1-4, with D maybe TRBD1 (6 bases). This CDR3 contains 13 residues. The V end was cut by 8 bases, the J end by 7 bases, with 14 bases between. Germline V gene lookup returns CDR1 LNHDA and CDR2 SQIVND (reference sequence). CDR3 bases: TGTGCCAGTGTGGGGGGGGCCGGTGAAAAACTGTTTTTT. This codes for CASVGGAGEKLFF.

The chain uses TRBV5-4 and TRBJ1-2; 9 bases match TRBD1. The CDR3 sequence is 17 residues long. J was trimmed by 6 bases and V by 5 bases; bases with no gene match: 17. In germline, CDR1 is SGHNT, CDR2 YYREEE (reference sequence). CDR3 amino acids: CASSSMGTGYNEDGYTF. CDR3 nucleotide sequence: TGTGCCAGCAGTTCCATGGGGACAGGGTATAATGAGGATGGCTACACCTTC.

This clone was observed a single time. The chain has TRBV4-1 and TRBJ1-4; D gene unclear. Per the germline V gene, CDR1 is MGHRA and CDR2 is YSYEKL. V was shortened by 0 bases and J by 3 bases, with 11 bases between the two germline ends. CDR3 length: 16 residues. Here the CDR3 reads CASSQDLGRSNEKLFF. Here the CDR3 DNA reads TGCGCCAGCAGCCAAGATTTGGGCCGCTCTAATGAAAAACTGTTTTTT.

The chain combines TRBV18 with TRBJ2-7, with 9 bases matching TRBD1. The germline V gene has CDR1 KGHSH and CDR2 LQKENI. Trimming cost V 0 bases and J 1 base; bases outside gene matches: 4. The CDR3 extends over 16 amino acids. The CDR3, as DNA: TGTGCCAGCTCACCACCCTCAGGACAGGGGTCCTACGAGCAGTACTTC. Translated, it gives CASSPPSGQGSYEQYF.

The V and J genes are TRBV5-6 and TRBJ1-4; possibly TRBD1 for D (5 bases). V lost 2 bases and J 7 bases, leaving 12 bases between the germline ends. The CDR3 extends over 14 amino acids. Germline CDR1 is SGHDT and CDR2 is YYEEEE. CDR3 DNA: TGTGCCAGCAGCTTTGGGGCTTCATTTGAAAAACTGTTTTTT. Protein sequence: CASSFGASFEKLFF.

This rearrangement joins TRBV29-1 to TRBJ2-2; D perhaps matches TRBD1 (5 bases). The CDR3 runs 14 residues. Germline V gives CDR1 SQVTM, CDR2 ANQGSEA. Between the trimmed V and J ends, which lost 2 bases and 6 bases, there was a span of 13 bases. The CDR3 DNA is TGCAGCGTTGAAAGTTTTAACAGGCCCGGGGAGCTGTTTTTT. Translated: CSVESFNRPGELFF.

The chain uses TRBV18 and TRBJ2-5; D unclear. The J call may be mistaken, given a closer DNA end match to TRBJ2-7. This CDR3 has 12 amino acids. Germline lookup yields CDR1 KGHSH and CDR2 LQKENI. The CDR3 sequence: CASSQTGYEQYF. CDR3 DNA sequence: TGTGCCAGCTCTCAGACTGGTTACGAGCAGTACTTC.

The V call is TRBV30, the J call TRBJ2-2, with 8 nucleotides matching TRBD1. Trimming removed 0 bases from V and 5 bases from J; junction bases left unmatched: 5. This CDR3 contains 15 residues. Germline V gene lookup returns CDR1 GTSNPN and CDR2 SVGIG (reference sequence). CDR3 DNA: TGTGCCTGGAGTGTACTCAGGGGGCAAACCGGGGAGCTGTTTTTT. This codes for CAWSVLRGQTGELFF. Filled out from reference TRBV30 and TRBJ2-2, the complete variable domain reads SQTIHQWPATLVQPVGSPLSLECTVEGTSNPNLYWYRQAAGRGLQLLFYSVGIGQISSEVPQNLSASRPQDRQFILSSKKLLLSDSGFYLCAWSVLRGQTGELFFGEGSRLTVL.

V gene TRBV2 combines with J gene TRBJ2-5; a possible D gene is TRBD2 (6 bases). The ends were cut back, 8 bases at V and 4 bases at J, with 14 bases in the middle. CDR1 and CDR2 from the germline V gene are SNHLY and FYNNEI. The CDR3 has 13 residues. The CDR3 DNA reads as TGTGCCAGCGGGGGAGCGGAGGGAGAGACCCAGTACTTC. Protein: CASGGAEGETQYF.

V is TRBV6-6 and J is TRBJ1-2; TRBD1 is a possible D gene (6 bases). The CDR3 covers 13 residues. The germline V gene has CDR1 MNHNY and CDR2 SVGAGI (reference sequence). V shed 6 bases and J shed 4 bases, with 12 bases lying between them. The CDR3 reads CASSPGAIYGYTF. The CDR3 DNA follows: TGTGCCAGCAGCCCAGGGGCTATCTATGGCTACACCTTC.

The chain couples TRBV18 to TRBJ1-1; no reliable D call. Germline V CDR1 and CDR2: KGHSH, LQKENI. The CDR3 consists of 13 residues. Trimming removed 3 bases at V and 6 bases at J, with 11 bases between. CDR3 bases: TGTGCCAGCTCACCGACCTCGGAGTCTGAAGCTTTCTTT. It is translated as CASSPTSESEAFF.

There are a few counts of this clone. The chain is built from TRBV29-1 and TRBJ2-4; D uncertain. Germline CDR1 reads SQVTM; CDR2 reads ANQGSEA. The CDR3 is made up of 12 amino acids. Trimming took off 7 bases at V and 3 bases at J, with 10 bases between the two ends. This chain's CDR3 is CSEMDDKNIQYF. The CDR3 DNA follows: TGCAGCGAGATGGATGACAAAAACATTCAGTACTTC.

This clone was seen only once. The rearrangement links TRBV29-1 to TRBJ1-1; 8 bases are shared with TRBD1. CDR1 and CDR2 (germline): SQVTM, ANQGSEA. J gave up 1 base and V 8 bases, and 6 bases lay outside the gene matches. The CDR3 is 13 amino acids. The CDR3 reads CSSSRGRNTEAFF. The CDR3 DNA reads TGCAGCTCTAGCAGGGGGCGGAACACTGAAGCTTTCTTT.

The chain has TRBV11-3 and TRBJ1-5; D is undetermined. This CDR3 spans 14 amino acids. Trimming pared 0 bases from V and 2 bases from J, leaving 5 bases between. Germline values: CDR1 SGHNT, CDR2 YENEEA. The CDR3 here is CASSLESGNQPQHF. The CDR3 bases are TGTGCCAGCAGCTTAGAGTCTGGCAATCAGCCCCAGCATTTT.